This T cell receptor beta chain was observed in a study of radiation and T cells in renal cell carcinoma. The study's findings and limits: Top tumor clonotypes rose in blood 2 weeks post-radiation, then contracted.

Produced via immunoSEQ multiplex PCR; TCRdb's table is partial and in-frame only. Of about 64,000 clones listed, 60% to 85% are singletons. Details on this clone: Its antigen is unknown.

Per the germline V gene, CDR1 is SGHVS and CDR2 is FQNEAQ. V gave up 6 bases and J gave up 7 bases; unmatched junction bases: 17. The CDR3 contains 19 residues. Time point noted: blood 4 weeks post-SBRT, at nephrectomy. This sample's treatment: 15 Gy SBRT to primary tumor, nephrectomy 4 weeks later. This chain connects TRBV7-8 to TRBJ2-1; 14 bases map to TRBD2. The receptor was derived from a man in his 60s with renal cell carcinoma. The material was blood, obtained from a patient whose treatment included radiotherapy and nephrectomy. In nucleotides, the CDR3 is TGTGCCAGCAGGCGTTTAGGCGAAGGGACTAGCGGGAGAATGAATGAGCAGTTCTTC. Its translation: CASRRLGEGTSGRMNEQFF.